The 3 T cell receptor beta chains in this list originate from one sample, sequenced in a study of T cells in Graves' hyperthyroidism and ophthalmopathy. RNA transcripts served as the template for amplifying TCR beta CDR3 regions. The primer set for the first-round RT-PCR of the TCR CDR3 was HTBI. TCRdb fed the multiplex PCR reads into MiXCR, producing one record per CDR3 protein. The sample has 450,000 to 500,000 distinct CDR3 sequences; 20% to 25% are singletons. Sequencing input: blood. These receptors were taken from a woman in her seventies with Graves' ophthalmopathy.

The chain combines TRBV9 with TRBJ2-7, with 7 bases lining up with TRBD1. CDR1 SGDLS and CDR2 YYNGEE come from the germline V gene. The CDR3 consists of 14 residues. The trim removed 4 bases at V and 2 bases at J, leaving 6 bases unmatched. The CDR3 spells CASSPGQLAYEQYV. CDR3 coding DNA: TGTGCCAGCAGCCCGGGACAGTTGGCCTACGAGCAGTACGTC.

The chain carries TRBV14 and TRBJ2-3; D possibly corresponds to TRBD2 (5 bases). CDR3 length equals 17 residues. Germline V gene sequence: CDR1 SGHDN, CDR2 FVKESK. V dropped 4 bases and J dropped 2 bases, with 19 bases sitting between them. This chain's CDR3 is CASSPDARGFVTDTQYF. CDR3 DNA sequence: TGTGCCAGCAGCCCCGACGCGCGAGGGTTCGTCACAGATACGCAGTATTTT. Using reference TRBV14 and TRBJ2-3 for the parts outside the CDR3, the full variable domain is EAGVTQFPSHSVIEKGQTVTLRCDPISGHDNLYWYRRVMGKEIKFLLHFVKESKQDESGMPNNRFLAERTGGTYSTLKVQPAELEDSGVYFCASSPDARGFVTDTQYFGPGTRLTVL.

This sequence joins TRBV7-2 and TRBJ1-4; D gene unclear. CDR3 length: 14 residues. Germline V gene sequence: CDR1 SGHTA, CDR2 FQGNSA. V was trimmed by 1 base and J by 7 bases, leaving 10 bases between them. CDR3 nucleotides: TGTGCCAGCAGCTTAGGGCAGGAGCGTGAAAAACTGTTTTTT. Its protein product is CASSLGQEREKLFF.